Below, 6 T cell receptor beta chains from the same sample are listed, as sequenced in a study of OX40 agonist ivuxolimab in advanced cancers. Profiled with immunoSEQ multiplex PCR; TCRdb holds only in-frame clones, not every one. The table lists tens of thousands of clones, 88% of them singletons, with more than 20% in the top ten. The starting material was CD4+ or CD8+ T cells sorted from blood, obtained in a trial of the OX40 agonist ivuxolimab. The receptors originated from an adult with an advanced solid tumor such as melanoma, head and neck, liver or kidney cancer.

The genes are TRBV6-1 and TRBJ2-3; TRBD2 matches 7 bases. V lost 2 bases to trimming and J lost 0 bases; unmatched junction nucleotides: 2. CDR3 length equals 15 residues. CDR1 and CDR2 from the germline V gene are MNHNS and SASEGT. CDR3 DNA: TGTGCCAGCAGTGAACCGGGAGGAAGCACAGATACGCAGTATTTT. This sequence encodes CASSEPGGSTDTQYF.

The V and J genes are TRBV5-6 and TRBJ1-2; 7 bases fit TRBD1. V shed 4 bases and J 4 bases; nucleotides not matched to a gene: 4. From germline, CDR1 is SGHDT and CDR2 YYEEEE. The CDR3 is 13 amino acids. CDR3 amino acids: CASSRRGLYGYTF. The CDR3 nucleotides read TGTGCCAGCAGCCGGAGGGGGCTCTATGGCTACACCTTC.

The chain couples TRBV6-6 to TRBJ2-7; D could derive from TRBD1 or TRBD2 (5 bases each). Germline-derived CDR1 and CDR2 are MNHNY and SVGAGI (reference sequence). The CDR3 runs 13 residues. V was pared by 6 bases and J by 7 bases, with 16 bases between. The CDR3 sequence: CASSLGTVGEQYF. The CDR3, as DNA: TGTGCCAGCAGCCTCGGGACCGTGGGGGAGCAGTACTTC.

This chain joins TRBV7-2 and TRBJ2-3; D unresolved. Germline loops: CDR1 SGHTA, CDR2 FQGNSA. V was clipped by 2 bases and J by 4 bases, with 7 bases between them. The CDR3 runs 13 residues. The CDR3 loop reads CASSLYPADTQYF. In DNA, the CDR3 is TGTGCCAGCAGCTTATATCCGGCAGATACGCAGTATTTT.

The chain joins TRBV9 to TRBJ2-7; 13 bases align to TRBD2. Germline assignment: CDR1 SGDLS and CDR2 YYNGEE. V was pared by 0 bases and J by 4 bases, with 4 bases of the junction left unmatched. This CDR3 region has 16 residues. CDR3 amino acids: CASSVAGTSGTYEQYF. The CDR3 DNA sequence: TGTGCCAGCAGCGTAGCTGGGACTAGCGGGACGTACGAGCAGTACTTC.

The chain couples TRBV14 to TRBJ2-1; 9 bases agree with TRBD2. The ends lost 4 bases at V and 4 bases at J; junction bases unmatched: 8. Germline CDR1 is SGHDN and CDR2 is FVKESK. The length of the CDR3 is 16 residues. This CDR3 reads CASSRASGTTYNEQFF. CDR3 DNA: TGTGCCAGCAGCCGGGCTAGCGGGACTACATACAATGAGCAGTTCTTC.